This entry is about one TCR beta chain. Its binding antigen is unknown. Base qualities are not recorded, but no much larger clone differs from it by a single base. The entry originates in a study of blood T cell repertoires in COVID-19 (TCRdb year 2020). Study-wide context: Samples covering the acute and convalescent phases of COVID-19 were provided by collaborators in the United States, Italy and Spain. Where available, HLA class I and class II types were obtained from metadata supplied by the sample provider rather than from assay-based typing. The prospective study material was composed of cDNA or gDNA derived from T cells, B-cell-depleted T cells, or PBMCs. Sample metadata almost always included a de-identified subject ID, COVID-19 status, age in years and sex. The repertoires were made available in a free public database intended to serve as a resource for research on the immune response to SARS-CoV-2. Subjects who had been exposed to COVID-19, were actively infected with it, or had recovered from it provided the deeply sampled blood TCRbeta repertoires that made up the dataset. Samples came from the ongoing ImmuneRACE study (first 160 participants) plus 1,254 subjects from 6 global collaborators. The study at large found these results: How much clinical and demographic metadata was included differed by source and by participant, and the metadata was provided uncurated.

TCRbeta CDR3 regions were amplified from genomic DNA by means of the immunoSEQ Assay, a bias-controlled multiplex PCR. In the original analysis: The number of nucleated cells in each sample was estimated from the amplification of reference gene primers within the assay. To quantify the absolute abundance of each unique TCRbeta CDR3 rearrangement, sequence reads were collapsed and filtered. For each sample, productive Simpson clonality was calculated by taking the square root of Simpson's diversity index across productive rearrangements. The clones in this table, taken by TCRdb from immuneACCESS, are in-frame only. Not every clone is retained; where verified, under half of the shortfall comes from an unresolved V gene, and the cause of the rest is unknown. D and trimming come from the DNA, and the V and J calls and clone size come from that table. The sample records about 180,000 clones, about 81% of which are singletons. The top ten clonotypes cover around 11% of the sample.

V drops 5 bases and J drops 4 bases, leaving 8 bases in between. For CDR1 and CDR2, the germline V gene lists KGHDR and SFDVKD. Including cysteine and phenylalanine, the CDR3 has 13 amino acids. Kept here is only the CDR3 DNA, which spans 39 bases and is read in frame from base 1. In Seattle, one collaborating source enrolled patients while the infection was active and tracked those patients longitudinally over the course of disease. Each collaborating institution followed its own protocols to collect whole blood in K2EDTA tubes. For TCRbeta analysis, collaborators shipped samples in one of three forms: frozen whole blood, isolated PBMCs, or DNA extracted from either of those sample types.

The chain uses TRBV24-1 and TRBJ1-5; the D gene is possibly TRBD1, with 5 bases matching. This clonotype was obtained from an elderly woman with COVID-19, enrolled during active disease. Sequenced sample: peripheral blood. CDR3 reads: CATSATDNQPQHF. The sequenced DNA: TGTGCCACCAGTGCGACAGATAATCAGCCCCAGCATTTT.